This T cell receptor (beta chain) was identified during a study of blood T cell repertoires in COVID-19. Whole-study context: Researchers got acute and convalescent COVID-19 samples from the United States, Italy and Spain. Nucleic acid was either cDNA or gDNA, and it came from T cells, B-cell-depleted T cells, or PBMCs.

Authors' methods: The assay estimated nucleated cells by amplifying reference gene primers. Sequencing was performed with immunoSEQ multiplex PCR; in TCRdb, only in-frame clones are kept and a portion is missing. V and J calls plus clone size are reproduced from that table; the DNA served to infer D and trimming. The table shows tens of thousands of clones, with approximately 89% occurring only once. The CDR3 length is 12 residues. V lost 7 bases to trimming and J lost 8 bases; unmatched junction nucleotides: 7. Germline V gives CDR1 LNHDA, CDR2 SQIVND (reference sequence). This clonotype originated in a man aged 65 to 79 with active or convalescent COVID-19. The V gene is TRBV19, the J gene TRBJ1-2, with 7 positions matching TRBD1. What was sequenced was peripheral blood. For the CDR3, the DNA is TGTGCCAGTAAGACAGGGCTCGGGGGCTACACCTTC. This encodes CASKTGLGGYTF.